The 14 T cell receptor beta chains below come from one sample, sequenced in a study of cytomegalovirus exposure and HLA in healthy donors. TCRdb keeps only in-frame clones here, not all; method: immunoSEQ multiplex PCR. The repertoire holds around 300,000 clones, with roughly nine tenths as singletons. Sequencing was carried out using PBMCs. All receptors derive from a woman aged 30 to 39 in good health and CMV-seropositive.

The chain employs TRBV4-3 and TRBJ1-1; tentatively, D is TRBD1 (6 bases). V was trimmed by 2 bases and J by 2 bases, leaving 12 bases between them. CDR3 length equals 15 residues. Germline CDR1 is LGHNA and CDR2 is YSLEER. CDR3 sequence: CASSQIRGSNTEAFF. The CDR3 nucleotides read TGCGCCAGCAGCCAAATCAGGGGCAGTAACACTGAAGCTTTCTTT.

The CDR3 here is CASATSGGGLGEQFF. In DNA form, the CDR3 reads TGCGCCAGCGCGACTAGCGGGGGGGGACTTGGTGAGCAGTTCTTC. V and J are TRBV5-1 and TRBJ2-1; 14 bases match TRBD2. The germline V gene encodes CDR1 SGHRS and CDR2 YFSETQ. The CDR3 runs to 15 residues. V lost 7 bases and J lost 9; bases outside the gene matches: 9.

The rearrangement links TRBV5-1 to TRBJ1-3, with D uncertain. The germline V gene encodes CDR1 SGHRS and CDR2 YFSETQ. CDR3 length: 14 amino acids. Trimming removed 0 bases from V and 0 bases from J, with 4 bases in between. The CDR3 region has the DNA TGCGCCAGCAGCTTGGACATCTCTGGAAACACCATATATTTT. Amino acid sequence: CASSLDISGNTIYF.

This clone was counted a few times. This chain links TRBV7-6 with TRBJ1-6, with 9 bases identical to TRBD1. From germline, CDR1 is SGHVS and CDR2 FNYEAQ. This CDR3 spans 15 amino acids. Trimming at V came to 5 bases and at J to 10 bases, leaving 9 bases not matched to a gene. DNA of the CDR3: TGTGCCAGCAGCCCCTCCGGGACAGGGCAATCACCCCTCCACTTT. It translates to CASSPSGTGQSPLHF.

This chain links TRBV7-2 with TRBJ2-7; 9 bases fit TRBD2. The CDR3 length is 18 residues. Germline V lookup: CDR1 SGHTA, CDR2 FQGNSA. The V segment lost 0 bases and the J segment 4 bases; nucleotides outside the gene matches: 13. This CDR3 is CASSLADFVDSGGYEQYF. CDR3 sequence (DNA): TGTGCCAGCAGCTTAGCGGATTTCGTGGACAGCGGGGGGTACGAGCAGTACTTC.

CDR3 protein: CASTHSPGLLENEQFF. CDR3 sequence (DNA): TGTGCCAGCACCCACTCTCCGGGACTACTAGAGAATGAGCAGTTCTTC. The J gene is TRBJ2-1, the V gene TRBV4-2; 7 bases map to TRBD2. CDR1 LGHNA and CDR2 YNFKEQ come from the germline V gene. This CDR3 contains 16 residues. V trimming: 7 bases; J trimming: 7 bases; junction bases outside the gene matches: 16.

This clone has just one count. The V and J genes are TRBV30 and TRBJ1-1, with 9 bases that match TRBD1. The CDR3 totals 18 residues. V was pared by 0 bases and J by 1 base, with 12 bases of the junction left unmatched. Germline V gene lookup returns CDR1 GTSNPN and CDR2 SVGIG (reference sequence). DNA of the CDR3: TGTGCCTGGAGTGTACACCCCGGGACAGGGAGTTGGAACACTGAAGCTTTCTTT. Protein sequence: CAWSVHPGTGSWNTEAFF. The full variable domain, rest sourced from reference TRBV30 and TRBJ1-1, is SQTIHQWPATLVQPVGSPLSLECTVEGTSNPNLYWYRQAAGRGLQLLFYSVGIGQISSEVPQNLSASRPQDRQFILSSKKLLLSDSGFYLCAWSVHPGTGSWNTEAFFGQGTRLTVV.

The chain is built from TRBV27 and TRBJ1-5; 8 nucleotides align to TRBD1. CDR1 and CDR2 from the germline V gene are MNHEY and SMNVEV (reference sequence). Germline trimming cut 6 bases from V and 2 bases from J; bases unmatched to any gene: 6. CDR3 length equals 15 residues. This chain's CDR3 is CASSQTGDGNQPQHF. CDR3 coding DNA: TGTGCCAGCAGCCAGACAGGGGACGGCAATCAGCCCCAGCATTTT.

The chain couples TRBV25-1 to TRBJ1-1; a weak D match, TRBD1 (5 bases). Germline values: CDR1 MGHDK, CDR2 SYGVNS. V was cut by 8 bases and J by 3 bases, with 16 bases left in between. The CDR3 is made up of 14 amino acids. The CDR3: CASSFLGGDTEAFF. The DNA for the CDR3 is TGTGCCAGCTCCTTCTTAGGAGGGGACACTGAAGCTTTCTTT.

CDR3 nucleotide sequence: TGTGCCAGCAGTTCCCTATATGGGAGCCACGAGCAGTACTTC. Protein product: CASSSLYGSHEQYF. The J gene is TRBJ2-7, the V gene TRBV27, with a possible D match to TRBD2 (5 bases). The germline gives CDR1 MNHEY, CDR2 SMNVEV (reference sequence). Trimming took off 4 bases at V and 5 bases at J, with 15 bases between the two ends. This CDR3 spans 14 amino acids.

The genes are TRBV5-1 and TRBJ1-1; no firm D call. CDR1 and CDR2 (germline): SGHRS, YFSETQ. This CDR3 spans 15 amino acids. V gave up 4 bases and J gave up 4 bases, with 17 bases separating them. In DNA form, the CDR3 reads TGCGCCAGCAGCACAAGCACCGGTGCCGCCACTGAAGCTTTCTTT. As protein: CASSTSTGAATEAFF.

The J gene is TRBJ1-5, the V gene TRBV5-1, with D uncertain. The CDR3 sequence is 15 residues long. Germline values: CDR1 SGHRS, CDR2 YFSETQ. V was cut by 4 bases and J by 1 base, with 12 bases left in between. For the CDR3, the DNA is TGCGCCAGCAGCCCCGCCGGCGAGAGCAATCAGCCCCAGCATTTT. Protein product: CASSPAGESNQPQHF.

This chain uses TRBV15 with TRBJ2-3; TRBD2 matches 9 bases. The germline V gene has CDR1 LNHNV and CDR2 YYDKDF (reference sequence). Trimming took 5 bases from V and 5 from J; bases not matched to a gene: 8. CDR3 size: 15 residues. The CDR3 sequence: CATSAPGLARDTQYF. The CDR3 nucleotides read TGTGCCACCAGCGCACCGGGACTAGCCCGAGATACGCAGTATTTT.

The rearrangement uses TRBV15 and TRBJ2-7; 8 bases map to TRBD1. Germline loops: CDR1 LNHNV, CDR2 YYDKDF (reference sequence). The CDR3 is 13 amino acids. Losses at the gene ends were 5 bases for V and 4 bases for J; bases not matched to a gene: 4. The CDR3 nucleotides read TGTGCCACCAGCGGCAGGGGGCAATACGAGCAGTACTTC. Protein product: CATSGRGQYEQYF. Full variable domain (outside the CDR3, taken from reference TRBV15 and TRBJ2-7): DAMVIQNPRYQVTQFGKPVTLSCSQTLNHNVMYWYQQKSSQAPKLLFHYYDKDFNNEADTPDNFQSRRPNTSFCFLDIRSPGLGDTAMYLCATSGRGQYEQYFGPGTRLTVT.